Each of the 2 T cell receptor beta chains below was sequenced from the same sample in a study of T cells after yellow fever vaccination. MiXCR was run by TCRdb on the 5' RACE reads, yielding one entry per CDR3 protein. The table records approximately 120,000 distinct CDR3 sequences, about 8.8% of them present only once. The specimen comprised CD8+ T cells sorted from PBMCs, sampled on the day of the yellow fever booster vaccination. All receptors derive from a young man who received the YFV17D yellow fever vaccine.

The chain carries TRBV27 and TRBJ1-1; D not certain. The CDR3 totals 11 residues. Germline-derived CDR1 and CDR2 are MNHEY and SMNVEV (reference sequence). Deletions cut 7 bases from V and 4 bases from J, with 7 bases between. As DNA, the CDR3 is TGTGCCAGCACTTGGGGCACTGAAGCTTTCTTT. Translation gives CASTWGTEAFF.

This clonotype was picked up many times. The CDR3 DNA follows: TGTGCCAGTAGTATTGGCTCCGGGACAGGGTCGTTCTTC. This gives the protein CASSIGSGTGSFF. This rearrangement joins TRBV19 to TRBJ2-1; 9 positions agree with TRBD1. The V gene end was trimmed by 3 bases and the J gene end by 15 bases; junction bases not matched to a gene: 9. Germline lookup yields CDR1 LNHDA and CDR2 SQIVND (reference sequence). The CDR3 is 13 residues long. The whole variable domain, filled in from reference TRBV19 and TRBJ2-1, reads DGGITQSPKYLFRKEGQNVTLSCEQNLNHDAMYWYRQDPGQGLRLIYYSQIVNDFQKGDIAEGYSVSREKKESFPLTVTSAQKNPTAFYLCASSIGSGTGSFFGPGTRLTVL.